Sequencing of this T cell receptor beta chain was carried out in a study of graft-versus-host responses after intestinal transplantation. Trimming took 4 bases from V and 3 from J; bases not matched to a gene: 6. The V gene's germline CDR1 is SEHNR and CDR2 FQNEAQ (reference sequence). This CDR3 has 16 residues. Method: immunoSEQ multiplex PCR; TCRdb's copy keeps in-frame clones and lacks some. The sample includes around 39,000 clones, 85% to 95% of them seen just once. Sequenced material: PBMCs, taken around 730 days after intestinal transplantation. V gene TRBV7-9 combines with J gene TRBJ2-2, with 9 bases that match TRBD1. This receptor was taken from a human patient who received an intestinal transplant, so some T cells may come from the graft donor. The CDR3 DNA is TGTGCCAGCAGCTCCCCACAGGGGGCCGACACCGGGGAGCTGTTTTTT. Translating it yields CASSSPQGADTGELFF. Variable domain in full (rest from reference TRBV7-9 and TRBJ2-2): DTGVSQNPRHKITKRGQNVTFRCDPISEHNRLYWYRQTLGQGPEFLTYFQNEAQLEKSRLLSDRFSAERPKGSFSTLEIQRTEQGDSAMYLCASSSPQGADTGELFFGEGSRLTVL.